This T cell receptor (beta chain) was profiled in a study of T cell responses to AZD1222 COVID-19 vaccine. A remark on this clone: At one end, the junction sequence differs from germline, possibly due to a read error.

Libraries were prepared by immunoSEQ multiplex PCR; TCRdb keeps only in-frame clonotypes and omits some of them. Of about 150,000 clones listed, approximately 90% are singletons. CDR3 length: 16 amino acids. CDR1 SSHAT and CDR2 FNYEAQ come from the germline V gene (reference sequence). The sample in question was peripheral blood, obtained 28 days after the second AZD1222 dose. This rearrangement joins TRBV7-7 to TRBJ2-5, with TRBD1 matching 11 bases. The receptor was derived from an adult who received the AZD1222 COVID-19 vaccine. CDR3 in DNA: TGTGCTAGCAGCCCCGGGACAGGGGGTTCCCAAGAGACCCAGTACTTC. Protein sequence: CASSPGTGGSQETQYF.